What follows are 16 T cell receptor beta chains derived from one specimen sequenced in a study of cytomegalovirus exposure and HLA in healthy donors. Generated by immunoSEQ multiplex PCR, the TCRdb table keeps only in-frame clones and is missing some. Found here are some 170,000 clones, roughly nine tenths of them singletons; the top ten hold roughly 6.6%. Input material: PBMCs. The receptors stem from a man in his thirties or forties in good health and CMV-seropositive.

The rearrangement links TRBV5-1 to TRBJ1-1; 7 positions agree with TRBD1. Trimming removed 3 bases from V and 4 bases from J; junction bases left unmatched: 9. Germline V lookup: CDR1 SGHRS, CDR2 YFSETQ. CDR3 length: 15 amino acids. CDR3: CASSSPPTGSTEAFF. The CDR3 nucleotides read TGCGCCAGCAGCTCCCCGCCGACAGGGAGCACTGAAGCTTTCTTT.

The chain recombines TRBV6-1 with TRBJ2-7; TRBD1 agrees at 9 bases. This CDR3 contains 15 residues. Germline CDR1 reads MNHNS; CDR2 reads SASEGT. V dropped 5 bases and J dropped 3; count of bases not matched to a gene: 8. CDR3 DNA: TGTGCCAGCAGTACCGGACAGGGGACTATCTACGAGCAGTACTTC. This gives the protein CASSTGQGTIYEQYF.

CDR3 region: CASSLEAGGYSYEQYF. DNA of the CDR3: TGTGCCAGCAGCTTAGAGGCGGGGGGGTACTCCTACGAGCAGTACTTC. V usage is TRBV7-6 and J usage is TRBJ2-7; 9 bases agree with TRBD2. V lost 1 base, J lost 0 bases, and 4 bases stayed unmatched. The CDR3 loop spans 16 amino acids. CDR1 SGHVS and CDR2 FNYEAQ come from the germline V gene.

The rearrangement uses TRBV7-3 and TRBJ2-7; D not certain. With 5 bases removed from V and 2 bases from J, the gap between germline ends came to 13 bases. This CDR3 contains 14 residues. Germline values: CDR1 SGHTA, CDR2 FQGTGA. The CDR3 DNA reads TGTGCCAGCAGCGCCCTGGACGGGCCCTACGAGCAGTACTTC. As protein: CASSALDGPYEQYF.

The chain carries TRBV7-8 and TRBJ2-1, with 9 positions matching TRBD2. The CDR3 totals 14 residues. V lost 11 bases, J lost 0 bases, and 5 bases stayed unmatched. Germline V gene sequence: CDR1 SGHVS, CDR2 FQNEAQ. CDR3 protein: CAAGGGASYNEQFF. The CDR3, as DNA: TGTGCCGCGGGAGGGGGGGCCTCCTACAATGAGCAGTTCTTC.

The chain recombines TRBV9 with TRBJ2-2; D not certain. The CDR3 totals 12 residues. The germline gives CDR1 SGDLS, CDR2 YYNGEE. Deletions cut 5 bases from V and 6 bases from J, with 8 bases between. The CDR3 sequence: CASSHSSGELFF. CDR3 DNA sequence: TGTGCCAGCAGTCACAGTTCCGGGGAGCTGTTTTTT. Filled out from reference TRBV9 and TRBJ2-2, the complete variable domain reads DSGVTQTPKHLITATGQRVTLRCSPRSGDLSVYWYQQSLDQGLQFLIQYYNGEERAKGNILERFSAQQFPDLHSELNLSSLELGDSALYFCASSHSSGELFFGEGSRLTVL.

This clone has only a few counts. The chain uses TRBV5-1 and TRBJ1-6; 10 nucleotides align to TRBD1. Germline values: CDR1 SGHRS, CDR2 YFSETQ. The CDR3 has 16 amino acids. J lost 7 bases, V lost 1 base, and 5 bases had no gene match. CDR3 bases: TGCGCCAGCAGCTTGAGAACGGACAGGGGGAATTCACCCCTCCACTTT. Translating gives CASSLRTDRGNSPLHF.

CDR3 in amino acids: CASSSLSLLTDTQYF. The CDR3 bases are TGTGCCAGCAGCTCCCTTAGCCTCCTCACAGATACGCAGTATTTT. V and J are TRBV7-2 and TRBJ2-3; D is ambiguous. From germline, CDR1 is SGHTA and CDR2 FQGNSA. The CDR3 extends over 15 amino acids. V gave up 4 bases and J gave up 2 bases, with 13 bases separating them.

This chain uses TRBV7-9 with TRBJ2-1, with D tentatively TRBD1 (5 bases). This CDR3 has 13 amino acids. Germline V gene lookup returns CDR1 SEHNR and CDR2 FQNEAQ (reference sequence). Trimming left V 1 base short and J 14 bases short, with 15 bases between. The CDR3 protein is CASSLVIGAMEFF. CDR3 sequence (DNA): TGTGCCAGCAGCTTAGTTATTGGGGCAATGGAGTTCTTC.

The chain combines TRBV5-8 with TRBJ1-5, with D tentatively TRBD1 (5 bases). V was trimmed by 1 base and J by 4 bases, leaving 15 bases between them. Germline V gives CDR1 SGHTS, CDR2 YDEGEE. The CDR3 runs 16 residues. CDR3 region: CASSLMLGRNNQPQHF. CDR3 bases: TGTGCCAGCAGCTTGATGTTGGGACGGAATAATCAGCCCCAGCATTTT.

The V and J genes are TRBV4-1 and TRBJ1-5, with 7 bases identical to TRBD1. The CDR3 totals 16 residues. The ends lost 5 bases at V and 1 base at J; junction bases unmatched: 8. The germline V gene encodes CDR1 MGHRA and CDR2 YSYEKL. CDR3 region: CASSKQGLESNQPQHF. The CDR3 nucleotides read TGCGCCAGCAGCAAACAGGGGTTAGAGAGCAATCAGCCCCAGCATTTT.

The chain has TRBV2 and TRBJ2-7; D call uncertain. This CDR3 contains 12 residues. Germline V gene sequence: CDR1 SNHLY, CDR2 FYNNEI. V was trimmed by 6 bases and J by 3 bases, leaving 9 bases between them. CDR3 DNA sequence: TGTGCCAGCAGCGCACGATACTACGAGCAGTACTTC. Translating it yields CASSARYYEQYF.

V is TRBV6-5 and J is TRBJ2-7, with TRBD1 as a possible D gene (5 bases). The CDR3 is 13 residues long. Trimming shortened V by 6 bases and J by 0 bases, and 9 bases separated the two germline ends. Germline CDR1 and CDR2: MNHEY and SVGAGI. The CDR3 region has the DNA TGTGCCAGCAGCACGGACAACTCCTACGAGCAGTACTTC. Protein: CASSTDNSYEQYF.

This clone showed up just once. J is TRBJ1-5 and V is TRBV15, with D perhaps TRBD1 (5 bases). The ends were cut back, 0 bases at V and 1 base at J, with 10 bases in the middle. There are 16 residues in the CDR3. Germline CDR1 LNHNV, CDR2 YYDKDF (reference sequence). The CDR3 loop is CATSRDRQGSNQPQHF. The CDR3 DNA is TGTGCCACCAGCAGAGATAGGCAGGGAAGCAATCAGCCCCAGCATTTT.

This clone has more than one count but fewer than ten. The chain has TRBV7-2 and TRBJ2-7, with 9 bases aligning to TRBD2. The trim removed 5 bases at V and 4 bases at J, leaving 9 bases unmatched. This CDR3 has 15 residues. Germline CDR1 and CDR2: SGHTA and FQGNSA. This chain's CDR3 is CASSVGGGRGYEQYF. The CDR3 bases are TGTGCCAGCAGCGTGGGAGGCGGGAGGGGGTACGAGCAGTACTTC.

The rearrangement joins TRBV6-5 to TRBJ1-2, with 7 bases that match TRBD1. CDR1 is MNHEY, CDR2 SVGAGI, per germline. The CDR3 is made up of 12 amino acids. J was trimmed by 8 bases and V by 4 bases; bases with no gene match: 4. DNA for the CDR3: TGTGCCAGCAGTTCGGGGACAGACGGCTACACCTTC. It translates to CASSSGTDGYTF.